Sequencing of this T cell receptor beta chain was carried out in a study of blood T cell repertoires in COVID-19. Turning to the study itself: Samples taken during acute and convalescent COVID-19 were collected in the United States, Italy and Spain.

Clones were read by immunoSEQ multiplex PCR, and TCRdb kept only the in-frame ones, dropping some. The sample gives 300,000 or so clones, about 90% of which show up once; under 7.5% is in the top ten. The receptor comes from a man between 18 and 29 years old who had recovered from COVID-19. Sample: peripheral blood.

CDR3 coding DNA: TGTGCCAGCAGCTTGGCGACAGTCCAAGAGACCCAGTACTTC. Residues: CASSLATVQETQYF. The V and J genes are TRBV5-8 and TRBJ2-5, with D possibly TRBD1 on 5 matching bases. Trimming removed 0 bases from V and 1 base from J, with 7 bases in between. The CDR3 totals 14 residues. Germline CDR1 is SGHTS and CDR2 is YDEGEE.